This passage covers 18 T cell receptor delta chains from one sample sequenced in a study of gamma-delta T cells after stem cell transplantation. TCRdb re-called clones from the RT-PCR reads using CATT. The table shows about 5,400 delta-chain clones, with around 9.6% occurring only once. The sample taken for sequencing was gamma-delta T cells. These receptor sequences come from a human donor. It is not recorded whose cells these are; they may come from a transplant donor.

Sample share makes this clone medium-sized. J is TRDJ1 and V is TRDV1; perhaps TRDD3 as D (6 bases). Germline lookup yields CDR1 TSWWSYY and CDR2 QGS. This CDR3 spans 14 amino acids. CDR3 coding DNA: TGTGCCCGACCGTGGGCCACTGGGTCCATAAAACTCATCTTT. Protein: CARPWATGSIKLIF.

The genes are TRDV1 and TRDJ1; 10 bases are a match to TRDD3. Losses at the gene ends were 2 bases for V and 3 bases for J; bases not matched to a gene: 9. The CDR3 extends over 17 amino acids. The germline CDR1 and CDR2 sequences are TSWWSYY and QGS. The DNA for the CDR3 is TGTGCTCTTGGGGAATGTTATGGGGGATACAGGTCCGATAAACTCATCTTT. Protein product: CALGECYGGYRSDKLIF.

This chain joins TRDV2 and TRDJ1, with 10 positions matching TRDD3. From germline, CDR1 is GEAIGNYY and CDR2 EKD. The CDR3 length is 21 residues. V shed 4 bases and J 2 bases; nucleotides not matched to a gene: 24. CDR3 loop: CACDTLLPAADVLGDTDKLIF. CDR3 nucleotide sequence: TGTGCCTGTGATACTCTCCTTCCCGCTGCCGATGTACTGGGGGATACCGATAAACTCATCTTT.

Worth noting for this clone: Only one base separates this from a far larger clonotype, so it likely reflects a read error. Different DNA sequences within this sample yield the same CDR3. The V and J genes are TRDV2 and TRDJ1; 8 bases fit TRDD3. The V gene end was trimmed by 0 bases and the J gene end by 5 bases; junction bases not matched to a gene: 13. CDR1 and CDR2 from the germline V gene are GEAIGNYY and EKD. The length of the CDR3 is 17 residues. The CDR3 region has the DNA TGTGCCTGTGACACCGTCTCATCTGGGGGACCGACTGATAAACTCATCTTT. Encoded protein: CACDTVSSGGPTDKLIF.

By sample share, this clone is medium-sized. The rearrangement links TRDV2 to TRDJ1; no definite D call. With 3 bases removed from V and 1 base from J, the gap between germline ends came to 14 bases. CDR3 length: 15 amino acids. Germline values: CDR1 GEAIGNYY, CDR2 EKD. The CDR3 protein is CACDPVTSATDKLIF. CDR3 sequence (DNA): TGTGCCTGTGACCCTGTCACCTCCGCCACCGATAAACTCATCTTT.

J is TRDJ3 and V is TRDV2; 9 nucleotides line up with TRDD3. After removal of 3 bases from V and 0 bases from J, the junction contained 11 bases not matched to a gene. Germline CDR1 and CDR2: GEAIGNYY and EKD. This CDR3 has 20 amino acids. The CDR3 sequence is CACDVTGGHNSSWDTRQMFF. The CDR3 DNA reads TGTGCCTGTGACGTTACTGGGGGACACAACAGCTCCTGGGACACCCGACAGATGTTTTTC.

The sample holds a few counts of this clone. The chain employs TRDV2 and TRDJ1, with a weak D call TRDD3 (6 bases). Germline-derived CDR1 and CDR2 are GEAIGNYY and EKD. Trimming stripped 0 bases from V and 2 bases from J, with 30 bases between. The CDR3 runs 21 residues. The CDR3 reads CACDTWGPTSRTSGPTDKLIF. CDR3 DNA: TGTGCCTGTGACACCTGGGGGCCTACAAGTCGTACCTCCGGGCCGACCGATAAACTCATCTTT.

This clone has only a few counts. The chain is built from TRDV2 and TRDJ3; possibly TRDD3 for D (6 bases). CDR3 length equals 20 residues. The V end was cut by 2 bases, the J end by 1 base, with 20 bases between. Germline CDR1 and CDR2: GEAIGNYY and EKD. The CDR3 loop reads CACDNVLGWSLSWDTRQMFF. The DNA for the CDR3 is TGTGCCTGTGACAACGTACTGGGTTGGAGTCTATCCTGGGACACCCGACAGATGTTTTTC.

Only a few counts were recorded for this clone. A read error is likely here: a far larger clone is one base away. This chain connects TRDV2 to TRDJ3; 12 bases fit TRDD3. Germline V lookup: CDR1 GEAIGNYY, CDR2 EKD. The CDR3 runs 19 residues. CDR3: CACDSILGDTSLDTRQMFF. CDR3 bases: TGTGCCTGTGACTCGATACTGGGGGATACCTCCTTGGACACCCGACAGATGTTTTTC.

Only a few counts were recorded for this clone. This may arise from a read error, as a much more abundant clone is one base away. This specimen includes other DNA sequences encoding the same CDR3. In DNA, the CDR3 is TGCGCCTGTGACACCCTTATTAGGGATACGCGAGGGACCGATAAACTCATCTTT. It is translated as CACDTLIRDTRGTDKLIF. The chain has TRDV2 and TRDJ1; 8 nucleotides line up with TRDD3. Germline-derived CDR1 and CDR2 are GEAIGNYY and EKD. This CDR3 spans 18 amino acids.

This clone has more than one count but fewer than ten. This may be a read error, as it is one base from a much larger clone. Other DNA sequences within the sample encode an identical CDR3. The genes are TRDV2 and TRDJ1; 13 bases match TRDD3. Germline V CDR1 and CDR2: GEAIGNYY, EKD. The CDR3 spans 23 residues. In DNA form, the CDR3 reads TGTGCCTGTGACACCGTAGGGCGTGGACCGGGTACTGGGGGATACGGGGAAGTCGATAAACTCATCTTC. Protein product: CACDTVGRGPGTGGYGEVDKLIF.

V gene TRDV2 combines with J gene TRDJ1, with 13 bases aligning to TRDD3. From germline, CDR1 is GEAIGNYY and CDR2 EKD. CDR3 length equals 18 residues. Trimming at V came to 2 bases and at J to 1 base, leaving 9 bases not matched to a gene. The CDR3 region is CACDRLLGDTALTDKLIF. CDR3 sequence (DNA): TGTGCCTGTGACAGGCTACTGGGGGATACGGCCCTCACCGATAAACTCATCTTT.

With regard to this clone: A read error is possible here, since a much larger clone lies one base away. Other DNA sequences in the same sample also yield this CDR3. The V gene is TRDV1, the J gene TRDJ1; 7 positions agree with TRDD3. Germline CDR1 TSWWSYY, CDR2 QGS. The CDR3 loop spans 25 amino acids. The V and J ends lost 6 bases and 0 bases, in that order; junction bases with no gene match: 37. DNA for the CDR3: TGTGCTCTTGGTCTAAACCCGGGCAAGGCCTTTCTCAAGTACTGGGGTTGGGGGGACACCGATAAACTCATCTTT. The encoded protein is CALGLNPGKAFLKYWGWGDTDKLIF.

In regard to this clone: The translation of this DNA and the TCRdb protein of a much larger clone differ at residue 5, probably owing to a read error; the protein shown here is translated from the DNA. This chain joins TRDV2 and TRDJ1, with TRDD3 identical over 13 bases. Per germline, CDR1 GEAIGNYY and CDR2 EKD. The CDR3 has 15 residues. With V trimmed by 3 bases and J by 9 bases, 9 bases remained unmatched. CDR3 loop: CACDFLTGGYAELIF. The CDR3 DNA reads TGTGCCTGTGACTTCCTTACTGGGGGATACGCGGAACTCATCTTT.

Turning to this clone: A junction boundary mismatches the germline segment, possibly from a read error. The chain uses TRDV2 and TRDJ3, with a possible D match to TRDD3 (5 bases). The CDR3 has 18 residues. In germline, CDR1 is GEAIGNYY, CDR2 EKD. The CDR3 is CACDTAGDRTWDTQQMFF. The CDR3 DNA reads TGTGCCTGTGACACTGCGGGAGATCGGACCTGGGACACCCAACAGATGTTTTTC.

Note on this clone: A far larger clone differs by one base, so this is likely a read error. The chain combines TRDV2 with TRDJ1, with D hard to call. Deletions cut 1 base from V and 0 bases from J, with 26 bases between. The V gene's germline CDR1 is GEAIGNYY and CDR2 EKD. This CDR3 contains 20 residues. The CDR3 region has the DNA TGTGCCTGTGACACGATGACAGTAGCCGACCGAGGGAATAACACCGATAAACTCATCTTT. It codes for CACDTMTVADRGNNTDKLIF.

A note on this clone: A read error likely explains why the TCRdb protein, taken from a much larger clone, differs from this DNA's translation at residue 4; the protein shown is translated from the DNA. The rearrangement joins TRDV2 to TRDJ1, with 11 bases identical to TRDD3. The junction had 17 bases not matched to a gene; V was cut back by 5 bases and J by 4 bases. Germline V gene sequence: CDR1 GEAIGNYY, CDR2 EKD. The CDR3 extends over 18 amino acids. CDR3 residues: CACGTVLGDTRQSDKLIF. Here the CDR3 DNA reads TGTGCCTGTGGCACTGTGCTGGGGGATACAAGGCAGAGCGATAAACTCATCTTT.

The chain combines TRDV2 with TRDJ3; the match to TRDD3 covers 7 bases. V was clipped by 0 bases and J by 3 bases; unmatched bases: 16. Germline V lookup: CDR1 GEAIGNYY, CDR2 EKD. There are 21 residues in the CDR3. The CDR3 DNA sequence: TGTGCCTGTGACACCGGGACCCTTACTGTGGGATACTTCTGGGACACCCGACAGATGTTTTTC. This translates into CACDTGTLTVGYFWDTRQMFF.